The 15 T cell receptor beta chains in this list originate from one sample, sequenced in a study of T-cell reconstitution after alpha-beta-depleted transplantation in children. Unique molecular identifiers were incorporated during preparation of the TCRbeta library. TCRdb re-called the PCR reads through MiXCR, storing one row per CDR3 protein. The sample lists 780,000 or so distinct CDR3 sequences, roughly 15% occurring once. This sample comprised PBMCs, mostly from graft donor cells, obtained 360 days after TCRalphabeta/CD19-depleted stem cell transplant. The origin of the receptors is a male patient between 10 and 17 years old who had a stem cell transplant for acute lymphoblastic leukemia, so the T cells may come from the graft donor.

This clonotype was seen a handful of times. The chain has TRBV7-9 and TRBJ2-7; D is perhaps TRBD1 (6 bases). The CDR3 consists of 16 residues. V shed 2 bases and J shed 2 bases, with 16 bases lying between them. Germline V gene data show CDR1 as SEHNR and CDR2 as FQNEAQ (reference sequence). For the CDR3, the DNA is TGTGCCAGCAGCTTAAGGTCCAGGGGCAATCCCTACGAGCAGTACTTC. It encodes CASSLRSRGNPYEQYF.

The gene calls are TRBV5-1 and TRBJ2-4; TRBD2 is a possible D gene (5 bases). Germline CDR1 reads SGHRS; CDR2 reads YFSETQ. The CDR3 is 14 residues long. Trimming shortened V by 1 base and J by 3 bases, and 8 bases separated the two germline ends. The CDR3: CASSLKRIKNIQYF. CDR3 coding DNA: TGCGCCAGCAGCTTGAAGCGGATCAAAAACATTCAGTACTTC.

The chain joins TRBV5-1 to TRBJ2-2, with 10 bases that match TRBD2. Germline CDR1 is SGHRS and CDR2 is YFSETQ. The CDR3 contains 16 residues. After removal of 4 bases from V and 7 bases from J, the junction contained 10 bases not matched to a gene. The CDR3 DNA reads TGCGCCAGCAGCAAACTAGCGGGAAGGCGTGGCGGGGAGCTGTTTTTT. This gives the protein CASSKLAGRRGGELFF. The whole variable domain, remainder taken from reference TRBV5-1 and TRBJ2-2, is KAGVTQTPRYLIKTRGQQVTLSCSPISGHRSVSWYQQTPGQGLQFLFEYFSETQRNKGNFPGRFSGRQFSNSRSEMNVSTLELGDSALYLCASSKLAGRRGGELFFGEGSRLTVL.

CDR3 sequence: CASMQGQGLSGANVLTF. Here the CDR3 DNA reads TGCGCCAGCATGCAGGGACAGGGCTTGTCTGGGGCCAACGTCCTGACTTTC. The chain links TRBV5-1 to TRBJ2-6; 9 bases are a match to TRBD1. Germline CDR1 and CDR2: SGHRS and YFSETQ. After removal of 6 bases from V and 1 base from J, the junction contained 8 bases not matched to a gene. The CDR3 spans 17 residues.

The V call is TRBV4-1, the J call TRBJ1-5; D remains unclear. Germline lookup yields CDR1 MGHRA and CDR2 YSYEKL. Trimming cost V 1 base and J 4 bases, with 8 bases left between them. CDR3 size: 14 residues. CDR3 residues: CASSQVTANQPQHF. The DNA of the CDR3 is TGCGCCAGCAGCCAAGTCACGGCTAATCAGCCCCAGCATTTT.

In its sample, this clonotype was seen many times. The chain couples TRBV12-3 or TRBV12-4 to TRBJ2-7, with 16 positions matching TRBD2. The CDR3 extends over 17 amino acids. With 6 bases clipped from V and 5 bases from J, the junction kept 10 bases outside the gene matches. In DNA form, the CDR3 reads TGTGCCAGCAGCCGCCCCGGGACTAGCGGGAGGGGGAACGAGCAGTACTTC. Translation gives CASSRPGTSGRGNEQYF.

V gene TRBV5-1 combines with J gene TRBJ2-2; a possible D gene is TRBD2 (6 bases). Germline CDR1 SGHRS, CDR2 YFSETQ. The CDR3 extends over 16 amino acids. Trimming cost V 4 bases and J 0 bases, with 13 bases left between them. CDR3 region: CASSPPGTSNTGELFF. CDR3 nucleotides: TGCGCCAGCAGCCCGCCCGGGACTTCGAACACCGGGGAGCTGTTTTTT.

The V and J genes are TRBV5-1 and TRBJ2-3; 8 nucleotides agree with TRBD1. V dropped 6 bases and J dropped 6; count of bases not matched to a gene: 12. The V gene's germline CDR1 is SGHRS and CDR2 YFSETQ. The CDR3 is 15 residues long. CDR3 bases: TGCGCCAGCAACATTCAGGGGGCCCCTTCGGATACGCAGTATTTT. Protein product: CASNIQGAPSDTQYF.

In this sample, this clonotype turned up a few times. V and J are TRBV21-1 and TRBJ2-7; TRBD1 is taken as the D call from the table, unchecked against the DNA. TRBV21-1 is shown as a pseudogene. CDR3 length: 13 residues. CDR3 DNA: TGTGCCAGCAGCCATATGCCCTGGTACGAGCAGTACTTC. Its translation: CASSHMPWYEQYF.

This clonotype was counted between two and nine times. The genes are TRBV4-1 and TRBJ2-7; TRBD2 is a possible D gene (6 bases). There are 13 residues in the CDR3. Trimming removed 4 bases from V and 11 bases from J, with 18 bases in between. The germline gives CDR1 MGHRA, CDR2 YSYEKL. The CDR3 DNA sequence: TGCGCCAGCAGCCGAAGCGAGACTAGTCCTAAGTACTTC. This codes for CASSRSETSPKYF.

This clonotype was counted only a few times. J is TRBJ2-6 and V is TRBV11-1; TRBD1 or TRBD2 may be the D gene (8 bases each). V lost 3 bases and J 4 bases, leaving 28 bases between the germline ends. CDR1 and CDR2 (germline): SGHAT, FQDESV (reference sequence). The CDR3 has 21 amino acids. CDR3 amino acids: CASSFWTGPAREVAGANVLTF. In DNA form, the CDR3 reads TGTGCCAGCAGCTTTTGGACAGGGCCGGCGCGGGAGGTAGCCGGGGCCAACGTCCTGACTTTC.

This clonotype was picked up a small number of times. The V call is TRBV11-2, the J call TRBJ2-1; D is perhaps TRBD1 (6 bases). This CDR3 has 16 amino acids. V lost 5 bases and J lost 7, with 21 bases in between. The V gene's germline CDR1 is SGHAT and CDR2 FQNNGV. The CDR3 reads CASSVRDRWGRNEQFF. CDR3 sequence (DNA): TGTGCCAGCAGCGTCCGCGACCGATGGGGGCGAAATGAGCAGTTCTTC.

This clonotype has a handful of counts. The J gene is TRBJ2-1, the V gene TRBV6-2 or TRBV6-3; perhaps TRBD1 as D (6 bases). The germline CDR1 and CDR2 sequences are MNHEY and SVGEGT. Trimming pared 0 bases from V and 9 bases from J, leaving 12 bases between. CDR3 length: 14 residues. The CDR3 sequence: CASSYSIHRAEQFF. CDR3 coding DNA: TGTGCCAGCAGTTACTCGATCCACAGGGCTGAGCAGTTCTTC.

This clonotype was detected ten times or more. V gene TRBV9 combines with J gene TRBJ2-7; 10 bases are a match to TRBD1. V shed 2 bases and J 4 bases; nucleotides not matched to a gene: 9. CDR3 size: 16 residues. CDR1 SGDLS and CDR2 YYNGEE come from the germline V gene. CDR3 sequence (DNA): TGTGCCAGCAGCGTCGGGACAGGGGATCTCCTATACGAGCAGTACTTC. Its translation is CASSVGTGDLLYEQYF. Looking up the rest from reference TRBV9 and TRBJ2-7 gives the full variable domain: DSGVTQTPKHLITATGQRVTLRCSPRSGDLSVYWYQQSLDQGLQFLIQYYNGEERAKGNILERFSAQQFPDLHSELNLSSLELGDSALYFCASSVGTGDLLYEQYFGPGTRLTVT.

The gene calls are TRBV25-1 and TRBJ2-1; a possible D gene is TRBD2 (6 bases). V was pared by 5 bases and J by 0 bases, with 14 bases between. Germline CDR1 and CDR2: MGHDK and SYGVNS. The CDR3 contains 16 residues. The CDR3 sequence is CASSKERVSSYNEQFF. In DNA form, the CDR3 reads TGTGCCAGCAGTAAAGAGCGGGTGAGCTCCTACAATGAGCAGTTCTTC.